This T cell receptor (beta chain) stems from a study of T-cell memory formation after mild COVID-19. Study context: TCR clusters were mostly donor specific. Study outcomes and limitations: In pre-infection memory, a portion of responding clones appeared, which suggested that cross-reactive memory joined. For contracting clones, CD4+ ones sat mainly in CM and EM, CD8+ in EMRA. Among clones contracting day 15 to 85, CD4/CD8 was balanced, whereas later expanders leaned CD4+.

This clonotype has just a few counts. Its target is unknown. TCRdb called the 5' RACE reads again in MiXCR, with one record for every CDR3 protein. The data hold 410,000 or so distinct CDR3 sequences, with less than 25% observed a single time. The CDR3 covers 17 residues. The germline V gene has CDR1 SGHRS and CDR2 YFSETQ. V was cut by 0 bases and J by 0 bases, with 13 bases left in between. Sequencing was done on a sample of PBMCs or a T cell subset sorted from them (not recorded which). The rearrangement uses TRBV5-1 and TRBJ2-1, with D maybe TRBD2 (5 bases). The receptor comes from an adult woman who had mild COVID-19 (a few samples of this study predate the infection). Cell type and time point are not known. The CDR3 is CASSLGYPGSSYNEQFF. The DNA of the CDR3 is TGCGCCAGCAGCTTGGGTTACCCGGGAAGCTCCTACAATGAGCAGTTCTTC.